This paragraph reports one TCR beta chain. Its antigen remains unidentified. This entry belongs to a study of beta chain features in type 1 diabetes. On the study more broadly: Cell yields, gender and age were comparable in patients and healthy donors. Study-wide findings and caveats: Whether HLA type influences TCRB rearrangement remained unresolved here. VDJ junctions from patients with type 1 diabetes contained fewer insertions and more deletions.

This CDR3 is built from 11 residues. Germline-derived CDR1 and CDR2 are SQVTM and ANQGSEA. With 4 bases removed from V and 6 bases from J, the gap between germline ends came to 9 bases. Sequenced material consisted of expressed TCRB transcripts (all of the isolated RNA was reverse transcribed). Naive, central memory and regulatory T cell samples came to a mean of approximately 4 million reads. Clones were read by immunoSEQ multiplex PCR, and TCRdb kept only the in-frame ones, dropping some. In the table there are about 410,000 clones, 11% to 15% of which are singletons. The chain joins TRBV29-1 to TRBJ1-1; D is possibly TRBD1 (5 bases). This clonotype was obtained from a man between 25 and 39 years old in good health. Sample: naive CD4+ T cells from blood. In DNA form, the CDR3 reads TGCAGCGTTGTTGGGGCGTCTGAAGCTTTCTTT. This encodes CSVVGASEAFF.